This TCR beta chain stems from a study of cytomegalovirus exposure and HLA in healthy donors. Study-wide findings and caveats: When presence/absence was analysed, sequencing depth was taken to be roughly uniform across donors. High sensitivity and specificity were reportedly achieved when the classifier diagnosed cytomegalovirus status. Certain sequence variants were highly shared and formed a cluster, and this cluster was likely a sequencing artifact.

As to this clone: Its antigen is unidentified.

Unmatched junction bases numbered 13, after V lost 7 bases and J lost 5 bases. CDR1 and CDR2 from the germline V gene are SQVTM and ANQGSEA. This CDR3 contains 14 residues. Though probably carrying unrecorded immune exposures, donors were nominally healthy at sampling. Primers for the PCR totalled 60 Vbeta and 13 Jbeta. Using immunoSEQ multiplex PCR, the repertoire was profiled, and TCRdb retains in-frame clones only, with some absent. The sample consists of about 38,000 clones, about nine tenths of them appearing once. The sequenced sample was PBMCs. The genes are TRBV29-1 and TRBJ2-5, with TRBD1 identical over 7 bases. This clonotype was obtained from a woman in her thirties or forties in good health and CMV-seropositive. CDR3 nucleotide sequence: TGCAGCGCCCCAGGGGCAGGGGGTTCGGAGACCCAGTACTTC. Its protein is CSAPGAGGSETQYF. The variable domain in full, completed from reference TRBV29-1 and TRBJ2-5, reads SAVISQKPSRDICQRGTSLTIQCQVDSQVTMMFWYRQQPGQSLTLIATANQGSEATYESGFVIDKFPISRPNLTFSTLTVSNMSPEDSSIYLCSAPGAGGSETQYFGPGTRLLVL.